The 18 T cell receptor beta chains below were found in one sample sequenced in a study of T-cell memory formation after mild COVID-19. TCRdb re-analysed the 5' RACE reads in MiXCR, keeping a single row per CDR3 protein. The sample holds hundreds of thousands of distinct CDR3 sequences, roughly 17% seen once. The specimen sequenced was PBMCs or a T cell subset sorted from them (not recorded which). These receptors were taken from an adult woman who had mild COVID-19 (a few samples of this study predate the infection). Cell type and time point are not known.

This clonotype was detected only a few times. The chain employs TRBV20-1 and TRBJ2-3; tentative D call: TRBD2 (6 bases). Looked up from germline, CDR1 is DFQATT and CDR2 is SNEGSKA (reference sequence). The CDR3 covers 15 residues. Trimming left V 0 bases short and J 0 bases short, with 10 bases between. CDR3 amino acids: CSARELARSTDTQYF. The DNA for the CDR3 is TGCAGTGCTAGAGAACTAGCCCGTAGCACAGATACGCAGTATTTT.

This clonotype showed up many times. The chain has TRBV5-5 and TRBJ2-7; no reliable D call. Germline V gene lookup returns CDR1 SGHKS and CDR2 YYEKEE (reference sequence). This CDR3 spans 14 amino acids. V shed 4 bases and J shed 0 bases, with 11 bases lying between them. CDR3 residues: CASSPTLGSYEQYF. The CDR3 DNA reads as TGTGCCAGCAGCCCCACTCTGGGCTCCTACGAGCAGTACTTC.

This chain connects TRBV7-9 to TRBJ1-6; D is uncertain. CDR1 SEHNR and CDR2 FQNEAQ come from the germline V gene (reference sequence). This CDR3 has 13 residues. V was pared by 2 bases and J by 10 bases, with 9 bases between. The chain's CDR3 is CASSLSPQSPLHF. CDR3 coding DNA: TGTGCCAGCAGCTTAAGCCCGCAATCACCCCTCCACTTT.

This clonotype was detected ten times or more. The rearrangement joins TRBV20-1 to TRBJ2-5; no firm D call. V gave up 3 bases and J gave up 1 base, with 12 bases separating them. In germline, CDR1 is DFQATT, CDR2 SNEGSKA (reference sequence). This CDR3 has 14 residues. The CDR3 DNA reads TGCAGTGCTAGGGTGGGCCTCCTCCAAGAGACCCAGTACTTC. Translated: CSARVGLLQETQYF.

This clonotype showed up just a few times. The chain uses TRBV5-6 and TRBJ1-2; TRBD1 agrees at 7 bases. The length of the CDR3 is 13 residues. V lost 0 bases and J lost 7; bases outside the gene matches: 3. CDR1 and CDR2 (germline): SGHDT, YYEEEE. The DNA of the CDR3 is TGTGCCAGCAGCTTGGCGACAGGGAGTGGCTACACCTTC. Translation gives CASSLATGSGYTF.

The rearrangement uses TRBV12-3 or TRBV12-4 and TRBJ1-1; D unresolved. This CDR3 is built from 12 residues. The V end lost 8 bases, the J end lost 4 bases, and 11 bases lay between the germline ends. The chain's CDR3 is CASPRSVTEAFF. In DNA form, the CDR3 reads TGTGCCAGCCCCCGGTCGGTCACTGAAGCTTTCTTT.

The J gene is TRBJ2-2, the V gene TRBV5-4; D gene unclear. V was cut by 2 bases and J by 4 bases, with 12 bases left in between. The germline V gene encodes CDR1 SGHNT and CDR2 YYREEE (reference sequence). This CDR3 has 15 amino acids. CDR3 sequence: CASSFEVRGTGELFF. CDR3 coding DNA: TGTGCCAGCAGCTTCGAGGTCCGCGGCACCGGGGAGCTGTTTTTT.

CDR3 DNA sequence: TGTGCCAGCAGTTACTCAGACAGGGGAGACACTGAAGCTTTCTTT. Amino acids: CASSYSDRGDTEAFF. V gene TRBV6-6 combines with J gene TRBJ1-1; 8 nucleotides agree with TRBD1. J gave up 3 bases and V 0 bases, and 3 bases lay outside the gene matches. The CDR3 has 15 residues. Germline loops: CDR1 MNHNY, CDR2 SVGAGI (reference sequence).

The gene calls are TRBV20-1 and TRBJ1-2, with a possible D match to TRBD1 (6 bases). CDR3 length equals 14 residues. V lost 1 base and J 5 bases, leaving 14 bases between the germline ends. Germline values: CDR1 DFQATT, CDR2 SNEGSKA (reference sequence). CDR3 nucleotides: TGCAGTGCTAGAGTATCAGGGGTTACATATGGCTACACCTTC. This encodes CSARVSGVTYGYTF.

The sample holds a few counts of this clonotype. The CDR3 spells CASSLGGKTGVSGYTF. In nucleotides, the CDR3 is TGTGCCAGCAGCTTAGGAGGGAAGACAGGGGTTAGCGGCTACACCTTC. This chain joins TRBV11-2 and TRBJ1-2, with TRBD1 matching over 8 bases. Germline V lookup: CDR1 SGHAT, CDR2 FQNNGV. The CDR3 sequence is 16 residues long. The V segment lost 1 base and the J segment 8 bases; nucleotides outside the gene matches: 12.

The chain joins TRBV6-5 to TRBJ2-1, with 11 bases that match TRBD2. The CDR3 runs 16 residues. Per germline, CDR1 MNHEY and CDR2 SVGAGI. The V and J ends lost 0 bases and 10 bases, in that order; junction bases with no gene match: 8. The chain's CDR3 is CASSYSSSGRAGEQFF. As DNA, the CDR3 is TGTGCCAGCAGTTACTCGAGTAGCGGGAGGGCCGGGGAGCAGTTCTTC.

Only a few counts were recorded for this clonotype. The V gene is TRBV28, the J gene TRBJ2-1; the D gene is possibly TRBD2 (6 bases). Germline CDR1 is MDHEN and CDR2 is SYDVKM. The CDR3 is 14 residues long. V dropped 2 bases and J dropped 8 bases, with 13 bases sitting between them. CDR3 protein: CASSLPRGADEQFF. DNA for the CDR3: TGTGCCAGCAGTTTACCCCGCGGGGCGGATGAGCAGTTCTTC.

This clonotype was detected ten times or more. The CDR3 spells CASTPPKREGSEQYF. The CDR3 DNA reads as TGTGCCAGCACCCCCCCGAAGCGGGAGGGTAGCGAGCAGTACTTC. The gene calls are TRBV7-8 and TRBJ2-7; 10 bases agree with TRBD2. The V segment lost 7 bases and the J segment 6 bases; nucleotides outside the gene matches: 12. The CDR3 has 15 amino acids. Germline CDR1 SGHVS, CDR2 FQNEAQ.

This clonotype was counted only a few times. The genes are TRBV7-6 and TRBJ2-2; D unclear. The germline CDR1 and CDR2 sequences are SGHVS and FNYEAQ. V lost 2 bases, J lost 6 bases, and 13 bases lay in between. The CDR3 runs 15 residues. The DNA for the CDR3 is TGTGCCAGCAGCTTACCCTCGGCGGCGTCCGGGGAGCTGTTTTTT. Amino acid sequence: CASSLPSAASGELFF.

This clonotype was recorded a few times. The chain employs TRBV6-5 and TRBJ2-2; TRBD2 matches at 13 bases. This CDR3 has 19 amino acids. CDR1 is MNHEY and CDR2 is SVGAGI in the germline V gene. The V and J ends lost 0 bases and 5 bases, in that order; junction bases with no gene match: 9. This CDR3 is CASSYSGRLAGGPTGELFF. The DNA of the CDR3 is TGTGCCAGCAGTTACTCGGGGAGACTAGCGGGAGGCCCGACCGGGGAGCTGTTTTTT.

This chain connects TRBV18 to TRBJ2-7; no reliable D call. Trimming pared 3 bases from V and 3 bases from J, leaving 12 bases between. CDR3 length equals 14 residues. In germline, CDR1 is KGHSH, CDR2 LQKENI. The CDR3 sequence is CASSPSVSYYEQYF. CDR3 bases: TGTGCCAGCTCACCCAGCGTCTCTTACTACGAGCAGTACTTC. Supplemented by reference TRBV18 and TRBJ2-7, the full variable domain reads NAGVMQNPRHLVRRRGQEARLRCSPMKGHSHVYWYRQLPEEGLKFMVYLQKENIIDESGMPKERFSAEFPKEGPSILRIQQVVRGDSAAYFCASSPSVSYYEQYFGPGTRLTVT.

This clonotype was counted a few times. The CDR3: CASTITDRGNYGYTF. The CDR3 nucleotides are TGTGCCAGTACCATCACAGATAGGGGAAACTATGGCTACACCTTC. The chain employs TRBV19 and TRBJ1-2; a weak D match, TRBD1 (5 bases). The CDR3 consists of 15 residues. V was clipped by 7 bases and J by 2 bases, with 17 bases between them. Germline V gives CDR1 LNHDA, CDR2 SQIVND (reference sequence). The variable domain in full, completed from reference TRBV19 and TRBJ1-2, reads DGGITQSPKYLFRKEGQNVTLSCEQNLNHDAMYWYRQDPGQGLRLIYYSQIVNDFQKGDIAEGYSVSREKKESFPLTVTSAQKNPTAFYLCASTITDRGNYGYTFGSGTRLTVV.

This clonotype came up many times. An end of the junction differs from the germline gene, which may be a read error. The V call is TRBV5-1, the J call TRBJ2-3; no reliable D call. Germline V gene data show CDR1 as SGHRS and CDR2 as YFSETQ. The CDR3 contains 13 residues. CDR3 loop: CASSLEVGDTQYF. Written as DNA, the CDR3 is TGTGCCAGCAGCTTAGAGGTTGGGGATACGCAGTATTTT.